This T cell receptor beta chain was identified during a study of T cells in Graves' hyperthyroidism and ophthalmopathy. What was amplified from RNA transcripts were TCR beta CDR3 regions. RT-PCR in the first round (using the HTBI primer set) targeted the TCR CDR3. Each CDR3 protein gets one entry after TCRdb re-called the multiplex PCR reads with MiXCR. The top ten hold 9.2% of the sample, which has more than 300,000 distinct CDR3 sequences, approximately 13% seen once. In germline, CDR1 is SGHTA, CDR2 FQGTGA. The CDR3 extends over 16 amino acids. V was pared by 6 bases and J by 8 bases, with 23 bases between. On this clonotype itself: Antigen specificity is unknown.

Patients aged 18 to 65 had newly diagnosed hyperthyroidism of under 2 months' duration. Together with thyroid ultrasound, orbital computed tomography, serum thyroxine and TRAb, clinical symptoms were used for diagnoses. Fresh peripheral blood, 8 to 10 ml, was the source of the PBMCs. Findings and caveats of the study: Most thyroid clonotypes expanded above 0.001 appeared in blood too.

This receptor was identified in a woman between 18 and 30 years old with Graves' hyperthyroidism. This chain uses TRBV7-3 with TRBJ2-1; D perhaps matches TRBD2 (6 bases). Input material: blood. The CDR3 DNA reads as TGTGCCAGCAGTTCTCCCCGGGCTAGCGCGGTCCATGAGCAGTTCTTC. Translating it yields CASSSPRASAVHEQFF.